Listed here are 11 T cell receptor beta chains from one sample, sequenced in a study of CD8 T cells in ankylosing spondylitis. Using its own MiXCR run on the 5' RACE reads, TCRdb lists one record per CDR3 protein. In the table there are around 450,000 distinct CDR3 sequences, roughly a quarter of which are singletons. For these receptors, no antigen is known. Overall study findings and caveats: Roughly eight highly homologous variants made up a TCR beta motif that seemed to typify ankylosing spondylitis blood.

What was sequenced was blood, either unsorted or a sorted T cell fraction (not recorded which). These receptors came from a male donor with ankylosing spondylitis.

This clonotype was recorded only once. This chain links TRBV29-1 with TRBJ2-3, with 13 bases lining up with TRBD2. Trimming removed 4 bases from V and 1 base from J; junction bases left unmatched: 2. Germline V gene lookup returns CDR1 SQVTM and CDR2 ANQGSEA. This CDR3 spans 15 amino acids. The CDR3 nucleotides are TGCAGCGTTGCAACTAGCGGGAGGGGCACAGATACGCAGTATTTT. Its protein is CSVATSGRGTDTQYF.

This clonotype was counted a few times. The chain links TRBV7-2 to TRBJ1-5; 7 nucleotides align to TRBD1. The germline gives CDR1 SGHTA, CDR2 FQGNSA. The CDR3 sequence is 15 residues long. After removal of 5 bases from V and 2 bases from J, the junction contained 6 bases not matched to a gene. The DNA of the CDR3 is TGTGCCAGCAGCGAAAACAGGGGAGGCAATCAGCCCCAGCATTTT. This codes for CASSENRGGNQPQHF. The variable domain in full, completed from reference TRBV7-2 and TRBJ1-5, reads GAGVSQSPSNKVTEKGKDVELRCDPISGHTALYWYRQSLGQGLEFLIYFQGNSAPDKSGLPSDRFSAERTGGSVSTLTIQRTQQEDSAVYLCASSENRGGNQPQHFGDGTRLSIL.

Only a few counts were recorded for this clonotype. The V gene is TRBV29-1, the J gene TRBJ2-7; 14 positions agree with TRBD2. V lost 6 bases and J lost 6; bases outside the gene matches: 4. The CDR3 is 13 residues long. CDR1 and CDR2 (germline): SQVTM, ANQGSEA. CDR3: CSVGTSGSGEQYV. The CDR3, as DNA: TGCAGCGTCGGGACTAGCGGGAGTGGCGAGCAGTACGTC.

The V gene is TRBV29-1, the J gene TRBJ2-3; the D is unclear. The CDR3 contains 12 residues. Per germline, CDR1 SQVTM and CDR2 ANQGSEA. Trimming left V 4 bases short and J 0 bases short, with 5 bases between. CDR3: CSVAYSTDTQYF. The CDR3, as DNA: TGCAGCGTTGCCTACAGCACAGATACGCAGTATTTT.

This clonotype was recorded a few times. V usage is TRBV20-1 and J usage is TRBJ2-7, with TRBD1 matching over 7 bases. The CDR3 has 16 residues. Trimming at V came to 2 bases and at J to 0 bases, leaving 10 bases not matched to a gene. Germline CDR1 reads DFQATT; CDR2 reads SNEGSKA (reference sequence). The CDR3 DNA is TGCAGTGCTAGAAATTCCATGGACAGGAGCTCCTACGAGCAGTACTTC. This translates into CSARNSMDRSSYEQYF.

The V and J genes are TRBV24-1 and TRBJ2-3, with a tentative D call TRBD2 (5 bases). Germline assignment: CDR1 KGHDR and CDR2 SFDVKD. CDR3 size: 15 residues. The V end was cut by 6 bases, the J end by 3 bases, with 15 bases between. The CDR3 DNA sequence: TGTGCCACCAGTACCGTCCGAGGGCAGACAGATACGCAGTATTTT. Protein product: CATSTVRGQTDTQYF.

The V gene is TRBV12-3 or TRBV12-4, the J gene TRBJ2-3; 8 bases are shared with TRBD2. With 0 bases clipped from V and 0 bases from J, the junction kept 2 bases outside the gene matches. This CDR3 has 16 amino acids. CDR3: CASSLAGTRSTDTQYF. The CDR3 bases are TGTGCCAGCAGTTTAGCGGGGACTAGGAGCACAGATACGCAGTATTTT.

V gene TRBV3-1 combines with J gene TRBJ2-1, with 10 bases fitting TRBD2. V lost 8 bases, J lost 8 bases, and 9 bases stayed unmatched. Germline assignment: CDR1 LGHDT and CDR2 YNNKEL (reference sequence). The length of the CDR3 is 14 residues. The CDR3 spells CASAASGSGYEQFF. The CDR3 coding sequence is TGTGCCAGCGCGGCTAGCGGGAGTGGTTATGAGCAGTTCTTC.

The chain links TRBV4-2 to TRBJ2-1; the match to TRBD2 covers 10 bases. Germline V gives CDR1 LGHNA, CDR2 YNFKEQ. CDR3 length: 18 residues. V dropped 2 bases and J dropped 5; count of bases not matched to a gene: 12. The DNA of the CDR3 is TGTGCCAGCAGCCAAACCCCTTTCGGACTAGCGGAAGACAATGAGCAGTTCTTC. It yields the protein CASSQTPFGLAEDNEQFF.

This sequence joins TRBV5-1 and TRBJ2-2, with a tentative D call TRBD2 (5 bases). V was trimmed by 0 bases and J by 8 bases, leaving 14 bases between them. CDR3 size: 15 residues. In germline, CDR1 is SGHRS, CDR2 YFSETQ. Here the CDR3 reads CASSLGGLNVGELFF. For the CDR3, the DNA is TGCGCCAGCAGCTTGGGTGGACTGAATGTTGGGGAGCTGTTTTTT.

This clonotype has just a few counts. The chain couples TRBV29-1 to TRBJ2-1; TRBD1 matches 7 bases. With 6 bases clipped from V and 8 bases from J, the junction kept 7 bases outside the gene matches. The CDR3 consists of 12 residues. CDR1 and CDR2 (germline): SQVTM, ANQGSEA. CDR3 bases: TGCAGCGTGATGACAGGGCTCCATGAGCAGTTCTTC. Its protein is CSVMTGLHEQFF.